The 23 T cell receptor beta chains given below trace back to one sample, sequenced in a study of cytomegalovirus exposure and HLA in healthy donors. Primers: 60 Vbeta forward and 13 Jbeta reverse. Some clones are missing from TCRdb's copy, which holds only in-frame ones; the method was immunoSEQ multiplex PCR. The sample lists about 160,000 clones, 55% to 80% seen once, with 4% to 5.5% in the top ten. The sequenced sample was PBMCs. Every receptor here comes from a young woman in good health and CMV-seropositive.

V usage is TRBV4-2 and J usage is TRBJ2-2, with TRBD2 matching 8 bases. The germline CDR1 and CDR2 sequences are LGHNA and YNFKEQ. V shed 4 bases and J 5 bases; nucleotides not matched to a gene: 6. The CDR3 is 15 amino acids. CDR3 in amino acids: CASSLGTRGTGELFF. In nucleotides, the CDR3 is TGTGCCAGCAGCCTTGGGACTAGGGGAACCGGGGAGCTGTTTTTT.

V and J are TRBV6-5 and TRBJ2-7; weak D call: TRBD1 (5 bases). The V and J ends lost 10 bases and 4 bases respectively, with 14 bases between them. Germline values: CDR1 MNHEY, CDR2 SVGAGI. The CDR3 totals 12 residues. CDR3 in DNA: TGTGCCACCCCGTGGGGCTTTTACGAGCAGTACTTC. Translation: CATPWGFYEQYF.

This clone was detected only a few times. The chain uses TRBV28 and TRBJ2-7; 12 bases are a match to TRBD2. V lost 5 bases, J lost 3 bases, and 11 bases stayed unmatched. Germline loops: CDR1 MDHEN, CDR2 SYDVKM. This CDR3 comprises 17 residues. In DNA, the CDR3 is TGTGCCAGCAGTCCCAGCCGGACTAGCGGGAATTTCTACGAGCAGTACTTC. This codes for CASSPSRTSGNFYEQYF.

The gene calls are TRBV6-4 and TRBJ1-4, with TRBD1 as a possible D gene (5 bases). V was shortened by 5 bases and J by 4 bases, with 14 bases between the two germline ends. The CDR3 sequence is 15 residues long. CDR1 is MRHNA, CDR2 SNTAGT, per germline. The CDR3 DNA is TGTGCCAGCAGTTTAAGGGGTCGGAGTAATGAAAAACTGTTTTTT. This translates into CASSLRGRSNEKLFF.

The chain carries TRBV30 and TRBJ2-3; TRBD2 matches 11 bases. V lost 7 bases and J lost 6; bases outside the gene matches: 6. The germline V gene has CDR1 GTSNPN and CDR2 SVGIG (reference sequence). This CDR3 has 13 amino acids. The CDR3 protein is CASRLAGTDTQYF. The CDR3 nucleotides read TGTGCCTCCCGACTAGCGGGGACGGATACGCAGTATTTT.

The rearrangement joins TRBV6-5 to TRBJ1-1, with D maybe TRBD1 (5 bases). Germline CDR1 reads MNHEY; CDR2 reads SVGAGI. This CDR3 contains 15 residues. V dropped 5 bases and J dropped 8 bases, with 21 bases sitting between them. The CDR3 DNA reads TGTGCCAGCAGTGGCAGGGTATCCACCAACCAGGAAGCTTTCTTT. This encodes CASSGRVSTNQEAFF.

This clone has a handful of counts. The gene calls are TRBV7-6 and TRBJ1-6; D gene unclear. This CDR3 contains 16 residues. The V gene lost 1 base and the J gene lost 3 bases, with 10 bases spanning the gap. Germline CDR1 and CDR2: SGHVS and FNYEAQ. This chain's CDR3 is CASSLVTGGYNSPLHF. The CDR3 DNA follows: TGTGCCAGCAGCTTAGTTACGGGTGGCTATAATTCACCCCTCCACTTT.

The gene calls are TRBV6-5 and TRBJ2-7, with D perhaps matching TRBD1 (6 bases). V lost 6 bases to trimming and J lost 8 bases, with 14 bases between them. CDR1 is MNHEY and CDR2 is SVGAGI in the germline V gene. This CDR3 comprises 12 residues. The CDR3: CASRDRDVKQYF. CDR3 nucleotide sequence: TGTGCCAGCAGGGACAGAGACGTCAAGCAGTACTTC.

This clone was observed a handful of times. This chain connects TRBV6-1 to TRBJ2-1; D is ambiguous. Per germline, CDR1 MNHNS and CDR2 SASEGT. The CDR3 length is 15 residues. Trimming shortened V by 2 bases and J by 1 base, and 9 bases separated the two germline ends. The CDR3 sequence is CASSEKIGSYNEQFF. CDR3 bases: TGTGCCAGCAGTGAAAAGATCGGGTCCTACAATGAGCAGTTCTTC.

The chain joins TRBV19 to TRBJ2-1; 11 nucleotides align to TRBD2. The CDR3 runs 15 residues. Trimming took 6 bases from V and 9 from J; bases not matched to a gene: 10. Germline CDR1 is LNHDA and CDR2 is SQIVND (reference sequence). This CDR3 is CASSRLAGSRGEQFF. Written as DNA, the CDR3 is TGTGCCAGTAGCCGACTAGCGGGGTCCCGGGGTGAGCAGTTCTTC.

This rearrangement joins TRBV4-1 to TRBJ1-4; 9 bases match TRBD1. The CDR3 is 18 amino acids. Trimming took 1 base from V and 5 from J; bases not matched to a gene: 11. Looked up from germline, CDR1 is MGHRA and CDR2 is YSYEKL. The CDR3 is CASSQANLIGTGNEKLFF. DNA of the CDR3: TGCGCCAGCAGCCAAGCAAATTTGATAGGGACAGGGAATGAAAAACTGTTTTTT.

This chain uses TRBV27 with TRBJ1-2, with 9 nucleotides matching TRBD1. The germline V gene has CDR1 MNHEY and CDR2 SMNVEV (reference sequence). Trimming took 6 bases from V and 1 from J; bases not matched to a gene: 9. This CDR3 spans 16 amino acids. Here the CDR3 reads CASRPGQGGFNYGYTF. The DNA for the CDR3 is TGTGCCAGCAGGCCGGGACAGGGCGGATTTAACTATGGCTACACCTTC.

This rearrangement joins TRBV2 to TRBJ1-1, with 8 nucleotides matching TRBD1. The germline CDR1 and CDR2 sequences are SNHLY and FYNNEI. J was trimmed by 6 bases and V by 3 bases; bases with no gene match: 12. The CDR3 spans 16 residues. DNA of the CDR3: TGTGCCAGCAGTGATGGGAGAGGCAGGGGGCGTCCTGAAGCTTTCTTT. This gives the protein CASSDGRGRGRPEAFF.

J is TRBJ2-1 and V is TRBV28; no firm D call. Trimming removed 3 bases at V and 8 bases at J, with 5 bases between. The CDR3 loop spans 11 amino acids. Germline CDR1 reads MDHEN; CDR2 reads SYDVKM. The CDR3 nucleotides are TGTGCCAGCAGTTTCCACTATGAGCAGTTCTTC. Residues: CASSFHYEQFF. The full variable domain, rest sourced from reference TRBV28 and TRBJ2-1, is DVKVTQSSRYLVKRTGEKVFLECVQDMDHENMFWYRQDPGLGLRLIYFSYDVKMKEKGDIPEGYSVSREKKERFSLILESASTNQTSMYLCASSFHYEQFFGPGTRLTVL.

To note about this clone: The sample has other DNA sequences that encode this CDR3 too. V is TRBV27 and J is TRBJ1-5; D ambiguous. V lost 2 bases and J 2 bases, leaving 7 bases between the germline ends. This CDR3 contains 14 residues. Per the germline V gene, CDR1 is MNHEY and CDR2 is SMNVEV (reference sequence). CDR3 nucleotide sequence: TGTGCCAGCAGTTTACGGGGAGGCAATCAGCCCCAGCATTTT. It translates to CASSLRGGNQPQHF.

This rearrangement joins TRBV27 to TRBJ2-5; D is uncertain. This CDR3 has 12 amino acids. Germline V gene sequence: CDR1 MNHEY, CDR2 SMNVEV (reference sequence). Deletions cut 3 bases from V and 5 bases from J, with 7 bases between. The DNA of the CDR3 is TGTGCCAGCAGTTTTTCCGGGGAGACCCAGTACTTC. Its translation: CASSFSGETQYF.

A single count supports this clone. The chain carries TRBV30 and TRBJ1-2; 8 nucleotides match TRBD1. Germline assignment: CDR1 GTSNPN and CDR2 SVGIG (reference sequence). This CDR3 region has 14 residues. V was clipped by 3 bases and J by 7 bases; unmatched bases: 10. Here the CDR3 DNA reads TGTGCCTGGAGAAACGGACAGGGTGTTCCTGGCTACACCTTC. Encoded protein: CAWRNGQGVPGYTF.

V is TRBV5-6 and J is TRBJ2-7; D perhaps matches TRBD2 (6 bases). CDR3 size: 15 residues. Germline V gene data show CDR1 as SGHDT and CDR2 as YYEEEE. The V end was cut by 4 bases, the J end by 6 bases, with 20 bases between. The CDR3 coding sequence is TGTGCCAGCAGCCCCCCCGGGGGTTGGGGGACCGAGCAGTACTTC. This encodes CASSPPGGWGTEQYF. Based on the CDR3 plus reference TRBV5-6 and TRBJ2-7, the full variable domain is DAGVTQSPTHLIKTRGQQVTLRCSPKSGHDTVSWYQQALGQGPQFIFQYYEEEERQRGNFPDRFSGHQFPNYSSELNVNALLLGDSALYLCASSPPGGWGTEQYFGPGTRLTVT.

The V call is TRBV4-3, the J call TRBJ2-1; 8 bases line up with TRBD2. The CDR3 spans 17 residues. V dropped 1 base and J dropped 6; count of bases not matched to a gene: 11. Per germline, CDR1 LGHNA and CDR2 YSLEER. The CDR3 coding sequence is TGCGCCAGCAGCCAAGTTGGGGTAGCGGGGAGCTTCAATGAGCAGTTCTTC. Encoded protein: CASSQVGVAGSFNEQFF.

The chain carries TRBV7-2 and TRBJ2-1; 12 bases map to TRBD2. The CDR3 covers 16 residues. Per the germline V gene, CDR1 is SGHTA and CDR2 is FQGNSA. Trimming took 3 bases from V and 11 from J; bases not matched to a gene: 11. The CDR3 bases are TGTGCCAGCAGCTTGTGGGCTGCTAGCGGGGGGGAACAGCAGTTCTTC. Its protein product is CASSLWAASGGEQQFF.

V is TRBV28 and J is TRBJ2-7; weak D call: TRBD2 (7 bases). The germline V gene encodes CDR1 MDHEN and CDR2 SYDVKM. Trimming took 6 bases from V and 4 from J, leaving 13 bases between them. CDR3 size: 13 residues. CDR3 residues: CASSGGRSYEQYF. The CDR3 DNA follows: TGTGCCAGCAGCGGGGGGCGCAGTTACGAGCAGTACTTC.

The J gene is TRBJ2-7, the V gene TRBV28; TRBD2 matches at 13 bases. The CDR3 length is 15 residues. Germline-derived CDR1 and CDR2 are MDHEN and SYDVKM. V shed 5 bases and J 1 base; nucleotides not matched to a gene: 2. For the CDR3, the DNA is TGTGCCAGCAGTCGGACTAGCGGGAGTTCCTACGAGCAGTACTTC. It yields the protein CASSRTSGSSYEQYF.

This clone is a singleton in its sample. This chain connects TRBV28 to TRBJ1-1, with D maybe TRBD1 (5 bases). Germline CDR1 and CDR2: MDHEN and SYDVKM. The CDR3 is 16 residues long. The V end lost 7 bases, the J end lost 4 bases, and 22 bases lay between the germline ends. The CDR3 reads CASTSRRGVGSTEAFF. The CDR3 nucleotides read TGTGCCAGCACTTCTAGACGGGGGGTTGGGTCCACTGAAGCTTTCTTT. Based on the CDR3 plus reference TRBV28 and TRBJ1-1, the full variable domain is DVKVTQSSRYLVKRTGEKVFLECVQDMDHENMFWYRQDPGLGLRLIYFSYDVKMKEKGDIPEGYSVSREKKERFSLILESASTNQTSMYLCASTSRRGVGSTEAFFGQGTRLTVV.